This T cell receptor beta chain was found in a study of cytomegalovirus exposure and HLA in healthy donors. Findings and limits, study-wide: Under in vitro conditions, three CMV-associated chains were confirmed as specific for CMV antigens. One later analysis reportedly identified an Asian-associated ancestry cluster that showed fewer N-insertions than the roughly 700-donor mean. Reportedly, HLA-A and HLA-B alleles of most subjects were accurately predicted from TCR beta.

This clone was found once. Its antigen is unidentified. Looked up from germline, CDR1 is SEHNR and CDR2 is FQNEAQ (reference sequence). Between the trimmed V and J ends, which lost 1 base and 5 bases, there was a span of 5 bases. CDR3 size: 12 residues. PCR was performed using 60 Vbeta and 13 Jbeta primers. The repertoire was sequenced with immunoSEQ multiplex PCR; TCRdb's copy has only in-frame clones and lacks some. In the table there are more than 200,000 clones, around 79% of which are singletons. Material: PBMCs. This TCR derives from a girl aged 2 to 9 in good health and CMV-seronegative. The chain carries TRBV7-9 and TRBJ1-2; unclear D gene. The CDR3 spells CASSLDTYGYTF. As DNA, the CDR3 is TGTGCCAGCAGCTTAGATACATATGGCTACACCTTC.